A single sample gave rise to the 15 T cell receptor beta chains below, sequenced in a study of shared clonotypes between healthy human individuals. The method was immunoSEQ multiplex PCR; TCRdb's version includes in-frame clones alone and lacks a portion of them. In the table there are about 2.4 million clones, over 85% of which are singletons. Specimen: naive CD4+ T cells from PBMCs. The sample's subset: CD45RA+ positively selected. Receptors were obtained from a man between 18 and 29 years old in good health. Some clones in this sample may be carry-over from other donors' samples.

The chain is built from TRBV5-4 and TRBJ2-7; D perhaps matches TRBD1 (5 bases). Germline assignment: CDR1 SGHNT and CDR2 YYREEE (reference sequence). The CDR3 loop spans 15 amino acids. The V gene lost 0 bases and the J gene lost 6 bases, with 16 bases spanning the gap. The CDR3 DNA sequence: TGTGCCAGCAGCTTGGCCAGCACAGGTACCAGCGAGCAGTACTTC. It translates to CASSLASTGTSEQYF.

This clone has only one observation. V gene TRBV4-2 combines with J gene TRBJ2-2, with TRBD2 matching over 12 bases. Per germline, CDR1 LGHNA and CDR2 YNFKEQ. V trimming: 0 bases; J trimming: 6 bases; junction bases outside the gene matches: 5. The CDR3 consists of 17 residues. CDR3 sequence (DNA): TGTGCCAGCAGCCAAGAGGGACTAGCGGGTACCCCCGGGGAGCTGTTTTTT. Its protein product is CASSQEGLAGTPGELFF.

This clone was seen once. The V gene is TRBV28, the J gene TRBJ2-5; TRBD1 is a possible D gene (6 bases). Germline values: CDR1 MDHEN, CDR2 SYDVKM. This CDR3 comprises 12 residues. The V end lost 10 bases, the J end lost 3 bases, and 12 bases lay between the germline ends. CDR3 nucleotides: TGTGCCACCTTGGACAGAGAAGAGACCCAGTACTTC. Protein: CATLDREETQYF.

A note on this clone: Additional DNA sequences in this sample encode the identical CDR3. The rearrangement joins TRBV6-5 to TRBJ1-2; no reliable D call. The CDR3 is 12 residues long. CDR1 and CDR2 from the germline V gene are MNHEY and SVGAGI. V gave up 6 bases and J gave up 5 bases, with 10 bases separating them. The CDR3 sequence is CASSYRGYGYTF. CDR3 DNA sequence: TGTGCCAGCAGCTACAGAGGGTATGGCTACACCTTC.

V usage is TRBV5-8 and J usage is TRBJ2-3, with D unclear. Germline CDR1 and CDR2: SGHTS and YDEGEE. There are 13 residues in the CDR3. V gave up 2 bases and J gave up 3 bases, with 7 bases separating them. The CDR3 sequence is CASSFGTTDTQYF. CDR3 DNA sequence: TGTGCCAGCAGCTTTGGAACGACAGATACGCAGTATTTT.

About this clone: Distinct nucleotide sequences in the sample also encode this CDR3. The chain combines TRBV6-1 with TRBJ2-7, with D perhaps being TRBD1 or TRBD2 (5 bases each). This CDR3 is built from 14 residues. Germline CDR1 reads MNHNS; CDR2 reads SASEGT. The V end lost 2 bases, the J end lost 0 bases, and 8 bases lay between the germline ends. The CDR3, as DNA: TGTGCCAGCAGTGAACTAGGGACCTCCTACGAGCAGTACTTC. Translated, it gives CASSELGTSYEQYF.

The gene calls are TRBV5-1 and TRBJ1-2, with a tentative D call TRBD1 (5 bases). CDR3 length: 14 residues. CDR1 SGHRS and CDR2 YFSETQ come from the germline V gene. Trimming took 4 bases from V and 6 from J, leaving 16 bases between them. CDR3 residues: CASSPGTEGNGYTF. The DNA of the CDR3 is TGCGCCAGCAGCCCTGGGACGGAGGGTAATGGCTACACCTTC.

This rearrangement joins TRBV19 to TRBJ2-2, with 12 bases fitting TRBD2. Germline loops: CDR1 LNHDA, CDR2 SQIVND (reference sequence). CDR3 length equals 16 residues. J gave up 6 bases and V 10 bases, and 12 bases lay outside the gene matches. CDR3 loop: CATSRGTSGLPGELFF. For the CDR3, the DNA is TGTGCCACGTCCCGTGGGACTAGCGGGCTCCCCGGGGAGCTGTTTTTT.

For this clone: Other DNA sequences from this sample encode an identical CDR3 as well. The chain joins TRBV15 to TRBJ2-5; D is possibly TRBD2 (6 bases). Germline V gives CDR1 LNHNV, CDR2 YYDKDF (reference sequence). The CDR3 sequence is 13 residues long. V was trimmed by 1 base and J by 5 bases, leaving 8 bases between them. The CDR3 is CATSRAGEETQYF. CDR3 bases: TGTGCCACCAGCAGAGCGGGGGAGGAGACCCAGTACTTC.

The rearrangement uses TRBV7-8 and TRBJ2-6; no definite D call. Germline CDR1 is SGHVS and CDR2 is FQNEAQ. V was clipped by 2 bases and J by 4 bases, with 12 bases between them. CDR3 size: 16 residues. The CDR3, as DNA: TGTGCCAGCAGCTTATTCGGGTTCACCGGGGCCAACGTCCTGACTTTC. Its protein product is CASSLFGFTGANVLTF.

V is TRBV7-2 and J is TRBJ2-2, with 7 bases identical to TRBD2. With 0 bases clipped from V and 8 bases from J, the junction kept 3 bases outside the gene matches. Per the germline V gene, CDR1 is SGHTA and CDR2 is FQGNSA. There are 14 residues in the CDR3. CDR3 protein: CASSLALGRGELFF. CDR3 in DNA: TGTGCCAGCAGCTTAGCGCTCGGGAGGGGGGAGCTGTTTTTT. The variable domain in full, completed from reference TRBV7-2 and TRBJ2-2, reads GAGVSQSPSNKVTEKGKDVELRCDPISGHTALYWYRQSLGQGLEFLIYFQGNSAPDKSGLPSDRFSAERTGGSVSTLTIQRTQQEDSAVYLCASSLALGRGELFFGEGSRLTVL.

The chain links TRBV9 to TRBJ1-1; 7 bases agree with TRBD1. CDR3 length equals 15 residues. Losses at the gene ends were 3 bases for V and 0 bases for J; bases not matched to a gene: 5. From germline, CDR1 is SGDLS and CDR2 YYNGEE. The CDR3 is CASSGAGTVNTEAFF. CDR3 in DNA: TGTGCCAGCAGCGGAGCCGGGACAGTGAACACTGAAGCTTTCTTT.

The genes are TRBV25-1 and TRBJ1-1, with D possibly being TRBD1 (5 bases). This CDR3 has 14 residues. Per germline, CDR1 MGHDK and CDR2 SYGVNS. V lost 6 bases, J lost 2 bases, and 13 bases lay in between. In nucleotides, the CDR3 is TGTGCCAGCAGAGACCGGGGCGACAACACTGAAGCTTTCTTT. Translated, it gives CASRDRGDNTEAFF.

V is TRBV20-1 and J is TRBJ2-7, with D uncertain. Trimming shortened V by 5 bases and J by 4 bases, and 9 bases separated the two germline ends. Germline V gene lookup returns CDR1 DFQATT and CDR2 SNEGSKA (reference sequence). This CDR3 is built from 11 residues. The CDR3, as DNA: TGCAGTGCTTATCAGAGGTACGAGCAGTACTTC. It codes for CSAYQRYEQYF.

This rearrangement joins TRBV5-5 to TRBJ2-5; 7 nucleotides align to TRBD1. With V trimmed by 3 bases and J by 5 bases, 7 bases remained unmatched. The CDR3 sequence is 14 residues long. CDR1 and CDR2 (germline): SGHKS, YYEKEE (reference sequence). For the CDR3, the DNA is TGTGCCAGCAGCTCCAGACAGGGCTTGGAGACCCAGTACTTC. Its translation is CASSSRQGLETQYF.